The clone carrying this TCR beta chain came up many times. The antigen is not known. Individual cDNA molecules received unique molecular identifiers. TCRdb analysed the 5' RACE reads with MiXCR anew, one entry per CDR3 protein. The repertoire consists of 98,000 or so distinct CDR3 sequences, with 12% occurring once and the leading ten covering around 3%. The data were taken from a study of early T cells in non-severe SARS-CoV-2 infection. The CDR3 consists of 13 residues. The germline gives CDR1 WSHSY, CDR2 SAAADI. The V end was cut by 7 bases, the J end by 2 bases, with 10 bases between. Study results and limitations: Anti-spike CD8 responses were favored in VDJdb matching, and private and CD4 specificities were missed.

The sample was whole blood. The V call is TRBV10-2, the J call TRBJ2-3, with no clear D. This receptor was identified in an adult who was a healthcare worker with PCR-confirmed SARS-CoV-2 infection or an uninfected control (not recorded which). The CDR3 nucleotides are TGCGCCAGCAATACCGACACCACAGATACGCAGTATTTT. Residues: CASNTDTTDTQYF.